A selection of T cell receptor beta chains follows, all from one sample in a study of identical twins. TCRdb ran MiXCR on the 5' RACE reads and lists one entry per CDR3 protein. Among about 240,000 distinct CDR3 sequences listed, 10% were seen once. Material for sequencing was memory T cells sorted from blood. The receptors originated from a man aged 50 to 59 in good health. Both conserved end residues are part of each CDR3. Each record gives: J gene, D gene, V gene, clone size, CDR3 protein, CDR3 DNA. The D gene is left open where the match is weak. Part of the rows lack a size; the others show once, few, many or a class for expanded clones.

J gene: TRBJ1-6; D gene: TRBD1; V gene: TRBV18; clone size: many; CDR3 protein: CASSPGQGANSPLHF; CDR3 DNA: TGTGCCAGCTCACCCGGACAGGGGGCGAATTCACCCCTCCACTTT
J gene: TRBJ2-3; D gene: TRBD1; V gene: TRBV20-1; clone size: many; CDR3 protein: CSASYRGQDGTDTQYF; CDR3 DNA: TGCAGTGCTAGTTACCGGGGACAGGATGGCACAGATACGCAGTATTTT
J gene: TRBJ1-5; D gene: -; V gene: TRBV6-1; clone size: -; CDR3 protein: CASSEWWALSNQPQHF; CDR3 DNA: TGTGCCAGCAGTGAATGGTGGGCCCTAAGCAATCAGCCCCAGCATTTT
J gene: TRBJ2-7; D gene: TRBD2; V gene: TRBV20-1; clone size: -; CDR3 protein: CSAEPSGTYEQYF; CDR3 DNA: TGCAGTGCGGAGCCTAGCGGAACCTACGAGCAGTACTTC
J gene: TRBJ1-3; D gene: -; V gene: TRBV28; clone size: -; CDR3 protein: CASSFHSGSGNTIYF; CDR3 DNA: TGTGCCAGCAGTTTCCACAGCGGGTCTGGAAACACCATATATTTT
J gene: TRBJ1-2; D gene: -; V gene: TRBV15; clone size: -; CDR3 protein: CATSPQRGRVDYTF; CDR3 DNA: TGTGCCACCAGCCCCCAAAGGGGCAGGGTAGACTACACCTTC
J gene: TRBJ2-2; D gene: TRBD2; V gene: TRBV6-1; clone size: -; CDR3 protein: CASNDRSGRTGELFF; CDR3 DNA: TGTGCCAGCAATGACCGTAGCGGGAGGACCGGGGAGCTGTTTTTT
J gene: TRBJ2-7; D gene: TRBD1; V gene: TRBV20-1; clone size: -; CDR3 protein: CSGRPLRTGSINEQYF; CDR3 DNA: TGCAGTGGTAGGCCCCTCCGGACAGGGTCCATCAACGAGCAGTACTTC
J gene: TRBJ1-1; D gene: -; V gene: TRBV10-2; clone size: -; CDR3 protein: CASSGQGFGTEAFF; CDR3 DNA: TGCGCCAGCAGTGGCCAGGGATTTGGCACTGAAGCTTTCTTT
J gene: TRBJ2-3; D gene: -; V gene: TRBV15; clone size: many; CDR3 protein: CATSREYTQYF; CDR3 DNA: TGTGCCACCAGCAGAGAGTATACGCAGTATTTT
J gene: TRBJ1-1; D gene: -; V gene: TRBV20-1; clone size: many; CDR3 protein: CSAQWRGATEAFF; CDR3 DNA: TGCAGTGCCCAGTGGAGGGGCGCGACTGAAGCTTTCTTT
J gene: TRBJ2-3; D gene: -; V gene: TRBV29-1; clone size: -; CDR3 protein: CSVVVGGDTQYF; CDR3 DNA: TGCAGCGTTGTTGTGGGCGGCGATACGCAGTATTTT
J gene: TRBJ2-4; D gene: -; V gene: TRBV7-8; clone size: many; CDR3 protein: CASSLTAVAKNIQYF; CDR3 DNA: TGTGCCAGCAGCTTAACGGCGGTAGCCAAAAACATTCAGTACTTC
J gene: TRBJ1-1; D gene: -; V gene: TRBV28; clone size: -; CDR3 protein: CASSLFGAGGAFF; CDR3 DNA: TGTGCCAGCAGTTTATTTGGGGCCGGTGGGGCTTTCTTT
J gene: TRBJ1-4; D gene: -; V gene: TRBV23-1; clone size: -; CDR3 protein: CASSQGGREKLFF; CDR3 DNA: TGCGCCAGCAGTCAAGGGGGGCGTGAAAAACTGTTTTTT
J gene: TRBJ2-1; D gene: TRBD2; V gene: TRBV12-3/TRBV12-4; clone size: -; CDR3 protein: CASGPSSGIGMVGQFF; CDR3 DNA: TGTGCCAGCGGCCCTTCAAGCGGGATAGGGATGGTCGGGCAGTTCTTC
J gene: TRBJ1-1; D gene: -; V gene: TRBV4-1; clone size: many; CDR3 protein: CASSQSWTGAEAFF; CDR3 DNA: TGCGCCAGCAGCCAATCTTGGACGGGCGCTGAAGCTTTCTTT
J gene: TRBJ1-1; D gene: -; V gene: TRBV12-3/TRBV12-4; clone size: -; CDR3 protein: CASSLRGGTNTEAFF; CDR3 DNA: TGTGCCAGCAGTCTCCGGGGAGGGACGAACACTGAAGCTTTCTTT
J gene: TRBJ2-3; D gene: -; V gene: TRBV7-2; clone size: many; CDR3 protein: CASSLVPGYTDTQYF; CDR3 DNA: TGTGCCAGCAGCTTAGTTCCGGGTTACACAGATACGCAGTATTTT
J gene: TRBJ1-1; D gene: -; V gene: TRBV6-2/TRBV6-3; clone size: many; CDR3 protein: CAVGEMNTEAFF; CDR3 DNA: TGTGCCGTCGGGGAGATGAACACTGAAGCTTTCTTT
J gene: TRBJ1-5; D gene: -; V gene: TRBV20-1; clone size: -; CDR3 protein: CSARDPQGGGKRPQHF; CDR3 DNA: TGCAGTGCTAGAGATCCGCAGGGAGGGGGGAAACGGCCCCAGCATTTT
J gene: TRBJ1-1; D gene: TRBD1; V gene: TRBV5-6; clone size: -; CDR3 protein: CASSSPGDRVEAFF; CDR3 DNA: TGTGCCAGCAGCTCACCCGGGGACAGGGTTGAAGCTTTCTTT
J gene: TRBJ2-5; D gene: TRBD1; V gene: TRBV20-1; clone size: few; CDR3 protein: CSALLQGKRETQYF; CDR3 DNA: TGCAGTGCCCTACTACAGGGGAAGCGGGAGACCCAGTACTTC
J gene: TRBJ2-1; D gene: TRBD1; V gene: TRBV6-2/TRBV6-3; clone size: many; CDR3 protein: CASSYSTLFLDRDNEQFF; CDR3 DNA: TGTGCCAGCAGTTACTCGACGCTGTTCCTGGACAGGGACAATGAGCAGTTCTTC
J gene: TRBJ2-7; D gene: -; V gene: TRBV28; clone size: many; CDR3 protein: CASSFPSGVTYEQYF; CDR3 DNA: TGTGCCAGCAGTTTCCCCTCGGGGGTAACCTACGAGCAGTACTTC
J gene: TRBJ2-3; D gene: TRBD2; V gene: TRBV12-3/TRBV12-4; clone size: few; CDR3 protein: CASSLGLAGGVKDTQYF; CDR3 DNA: TGTGCCAGCAGTCTGGGACTAGCGGGGGGTGTTAAAGATACGCAGTATTTT
J gene: TRBJ2-1; D gene: TRBD2; V gene: TRBV20-1; clone size: few; CDR3 protein: CSAALAGGWIIGHEQFF; CDR3 DNA: TGCAGTGCTGCACTAGCGGGGGGCTGGATAATCGGCCATGAGCAGTTCTTC
J gene: TRBJ2-3; D gene: TRBD2; V gene: TRBV6-2/TRBV6-3; clone size: few; CDR3 protein: CASSSRTSRDTQYF; CDR3 DNA: TGTGCCAGCAGTTCACGGACTAGCCGAGATACGCAGTATTTT